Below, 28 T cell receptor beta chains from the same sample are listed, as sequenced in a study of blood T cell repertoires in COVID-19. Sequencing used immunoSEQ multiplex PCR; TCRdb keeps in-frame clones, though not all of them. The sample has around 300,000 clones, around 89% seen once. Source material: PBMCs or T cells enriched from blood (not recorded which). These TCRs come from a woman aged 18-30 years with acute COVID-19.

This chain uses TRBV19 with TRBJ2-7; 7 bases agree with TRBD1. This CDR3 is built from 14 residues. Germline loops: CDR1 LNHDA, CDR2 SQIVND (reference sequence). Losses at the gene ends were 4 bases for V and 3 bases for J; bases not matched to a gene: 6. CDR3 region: CASSTRQGNYEQYF. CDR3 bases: TGTGCCAGTAGTACAAGACAGGGAAACTACGAGCAGTACTTC. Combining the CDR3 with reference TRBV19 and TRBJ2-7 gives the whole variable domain DGGITQSPKYLFRKEGQNVTLSCEQNLNHDAMYWYRQDPGQGLRLIYYSQIVNDFQKGDIAEGYSVSREKKESFPLTVTSAQKNPTAFYLCASSTRQGNYEQYFGPGTRLTVT.

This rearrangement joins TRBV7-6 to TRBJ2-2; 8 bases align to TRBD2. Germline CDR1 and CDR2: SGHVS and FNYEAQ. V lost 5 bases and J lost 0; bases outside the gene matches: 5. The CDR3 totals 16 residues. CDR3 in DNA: TGTGCCAGCAGCCTGATGGGACTAGCGAACACCGGGGAGCTGTTTTTT. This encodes CASSLMGLANTGELFF.

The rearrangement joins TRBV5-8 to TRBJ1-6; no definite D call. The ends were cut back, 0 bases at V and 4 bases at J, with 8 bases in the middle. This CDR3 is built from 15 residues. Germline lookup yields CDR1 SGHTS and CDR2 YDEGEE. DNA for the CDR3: TGTGCCAGCAGCTTGGGGACTGCTTATAATTCACCCCTCCACTTT. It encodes CASSLGTAYNSPLHF.

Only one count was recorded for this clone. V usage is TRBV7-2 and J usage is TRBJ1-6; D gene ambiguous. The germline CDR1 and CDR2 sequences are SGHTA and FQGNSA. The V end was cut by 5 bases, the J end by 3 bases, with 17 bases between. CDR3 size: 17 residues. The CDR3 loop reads CASSKTAIVNYNSPLHF. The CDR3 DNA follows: TGTGCCAGCAGCAAAACAGCCATAGTGAACTATAATTCACCCCTCCACTTT.

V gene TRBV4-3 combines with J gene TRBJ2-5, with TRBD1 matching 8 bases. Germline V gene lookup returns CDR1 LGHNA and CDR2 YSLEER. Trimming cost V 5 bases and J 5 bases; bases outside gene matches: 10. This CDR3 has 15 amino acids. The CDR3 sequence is CASSRGQGGIETQYF. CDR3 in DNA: TGCGCCAGCAGCAGAGGACAGGGAGGTATTGAGACCCAGTACTTC.

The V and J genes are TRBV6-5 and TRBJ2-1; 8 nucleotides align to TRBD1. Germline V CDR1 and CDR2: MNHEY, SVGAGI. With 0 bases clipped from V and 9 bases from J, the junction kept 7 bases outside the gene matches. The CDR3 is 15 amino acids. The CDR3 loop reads CASSYSIQGAGEQFF. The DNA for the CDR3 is TGTGCCAGCAGTTACTCGATCCAGGGGGCAGGTGAGCAGTTCTTC.

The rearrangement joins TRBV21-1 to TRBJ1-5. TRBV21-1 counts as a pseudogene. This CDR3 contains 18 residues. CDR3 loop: CASSKAVEVRGDNQPQHF. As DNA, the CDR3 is TGTGCCAGCAGCAAAGCGGTGGAGGTCCGCGGCGACAATCAGCCCCAGCATTTT.

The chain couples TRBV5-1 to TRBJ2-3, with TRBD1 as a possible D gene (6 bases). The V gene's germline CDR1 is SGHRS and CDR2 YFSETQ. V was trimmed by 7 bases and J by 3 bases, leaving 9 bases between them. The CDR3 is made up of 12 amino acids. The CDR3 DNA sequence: TGCGCCAGCCAGACAGGAACAGATACGCAGTATTTT. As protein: CASQTGTDTQYF.

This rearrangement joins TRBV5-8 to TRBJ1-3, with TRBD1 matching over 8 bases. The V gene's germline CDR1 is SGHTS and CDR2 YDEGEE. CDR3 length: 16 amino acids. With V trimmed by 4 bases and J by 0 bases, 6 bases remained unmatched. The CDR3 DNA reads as TGTGCCAGCAGCCTCAGGGGGCTGAGCTCTGGAAACACCATATATTTT. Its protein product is CASSLRGLSSGNTIYF. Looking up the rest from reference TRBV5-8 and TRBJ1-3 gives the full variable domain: EAGVTQSPTHLIKTRGQQATLRCSPISGHTSVYWYQQALGLGLQFLLWYDEGEERNRGNFPPRFSGRQFPNYSSELNVNALELEDSALYLCASSLRGLSSGNTIYFGEGSWLTVV.

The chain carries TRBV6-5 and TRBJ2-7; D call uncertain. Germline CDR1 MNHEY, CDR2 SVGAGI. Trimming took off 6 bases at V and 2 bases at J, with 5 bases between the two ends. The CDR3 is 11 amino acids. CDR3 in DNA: TGTGCCAGCAGAATCGCCTACGAGCAGTACTTC. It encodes CASRIAYEQYF.

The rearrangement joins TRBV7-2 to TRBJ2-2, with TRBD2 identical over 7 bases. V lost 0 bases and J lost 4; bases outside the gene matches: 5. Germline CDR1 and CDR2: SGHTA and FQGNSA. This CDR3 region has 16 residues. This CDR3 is CASSLAGGSSTGELFF. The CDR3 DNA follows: TGTGCCAGCAGCTTAGCAGGCGGGAGCTCCACCGGGGAGCTGTTTTTT.

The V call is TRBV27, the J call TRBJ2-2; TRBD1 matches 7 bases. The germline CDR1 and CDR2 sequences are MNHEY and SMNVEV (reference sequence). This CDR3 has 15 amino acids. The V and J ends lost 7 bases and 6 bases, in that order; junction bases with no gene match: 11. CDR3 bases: TGTGCCAGCAACAAATGGACAGGAGGTGCCGGGGAGCTGTTTTTT. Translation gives CASNKWTGGAGELFF.

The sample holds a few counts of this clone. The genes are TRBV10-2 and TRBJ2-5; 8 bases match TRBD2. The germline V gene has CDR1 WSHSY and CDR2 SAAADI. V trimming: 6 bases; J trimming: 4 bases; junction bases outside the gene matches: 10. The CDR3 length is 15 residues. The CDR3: CASREGSGAAETQYF. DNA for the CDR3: TGCGCCAGCAGGGAGGGTAGCGGGGCCGCAGAGACCCAGTACTTC.

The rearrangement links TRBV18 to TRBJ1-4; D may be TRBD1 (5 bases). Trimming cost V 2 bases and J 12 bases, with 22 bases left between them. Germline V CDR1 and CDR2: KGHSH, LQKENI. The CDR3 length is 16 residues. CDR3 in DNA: TGTGCCAGCTCACCATCGGCCACGGGGCGCGGGGGGGAACTGTTTTTT. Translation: CASSPSATGRGGELFF.

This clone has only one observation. CDR3 sequence: CASSLGTVRYGYTF. Written as DNA, the CDR3 is TGTGCCAGCAGCTTGGGGACAGTAAGATATGGCTACACCTTC. The chain carries TRBV5-6 and TRBJ1-2, with D perhaps TRBD1 (6 bases). CDR3 size: 14 residues. Germline V gene data show CDR1 as SGHDT and CDR2 as YYEEEE. V was pared by 0 bases and J by 5 bases, with 11 bases between.

The CDR3 DNA reads as TGTGCCAGTAGTTCCGGACAGGGATCGAACTATGGCTACACCTTC. Encoded protein: CASSSGQGSNYGYTF. This chain joins TRBV19 and TRBJ1-2, with 8 nucleotides matching TRBD1. V was pared by 5 bases and J by 2 bases, with 7 bases of the junction left unmatched. This CDR3 is 15 amino acids long. CDR1 is LNHDA, CDR2 SQIVND, per germline (reference sequence).

The CDR3 sequence is CASSLSGSSEKLFF. CDR3 coding DNA: TGCGCCAGCAGCTTGTCAGGGTCGAGTGAAAAACTGTTTTTT. J is TRBJ1-4 and V is TRBV5-1; TRBD1 might be the D (5 bases). With 1 base removed from V and 7 bases from J, the gap between germline ends came to 11 bases. From germline, CDR1 is SGHRS and CDR2 YFSETQ. The CDR3 totals 14 residues. The variable domain in full, completed from reference TRBV5-1 and TRBJ1-4, reads KAGVTQTPRYLIKTRGQQVTLSCSPISGHRSVSWYQQTPGQGLQFLFEYFSETQRNKGNFPGRFSGRQFSNSRSEMNVSTLELGDSALYLCASSLSGSSEKLFFGSGTQLSVL.

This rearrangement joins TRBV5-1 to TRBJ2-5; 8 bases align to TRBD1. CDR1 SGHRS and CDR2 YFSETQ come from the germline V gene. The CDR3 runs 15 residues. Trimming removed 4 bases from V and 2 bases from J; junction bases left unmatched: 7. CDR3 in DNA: TGCGCCAGCAGCATCGGACAGGGCGGTCAAGAGACCCAGTACTTC. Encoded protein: CASSIGQGGQETQYF.

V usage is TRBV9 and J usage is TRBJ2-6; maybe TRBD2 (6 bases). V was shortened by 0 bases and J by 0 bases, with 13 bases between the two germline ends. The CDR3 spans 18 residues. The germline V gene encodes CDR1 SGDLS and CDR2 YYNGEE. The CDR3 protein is CASSVVGGAASGANVLTF. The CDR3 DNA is TGTGCCAGCAGCGTAGTTGGCGGGGCAGCCTCTGGGGCCAACGTCCTGACTTTC. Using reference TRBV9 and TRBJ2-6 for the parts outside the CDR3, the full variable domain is DSGVTQTPKHLITATGQRVTLRCSPRSGDLSVYWYQQSLDQGLQFLIQYYNGEERAKGNILERFSAQQFPDLHSELNLSSLELGDSALYFCASSVVGGAASGANVLTFGAGSRLTVL.

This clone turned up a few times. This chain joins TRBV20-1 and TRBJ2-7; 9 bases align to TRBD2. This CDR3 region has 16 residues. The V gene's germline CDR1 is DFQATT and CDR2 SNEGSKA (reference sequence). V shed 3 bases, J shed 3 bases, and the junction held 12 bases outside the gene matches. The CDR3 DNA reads TGCAGTGCTAGTGGGGGGCTAGCGGGATTAGGCTACGAGCAGTACTTC. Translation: CSASGGLAGLGYEQYF.

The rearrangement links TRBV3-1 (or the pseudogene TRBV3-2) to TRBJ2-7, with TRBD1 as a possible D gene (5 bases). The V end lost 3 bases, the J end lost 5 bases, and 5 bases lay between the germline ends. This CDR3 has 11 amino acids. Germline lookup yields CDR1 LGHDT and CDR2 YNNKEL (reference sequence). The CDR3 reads CASSQTDEQYF. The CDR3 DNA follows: TGTGCCAGCAGCCAGACAGACGAGCAGTACTTC.

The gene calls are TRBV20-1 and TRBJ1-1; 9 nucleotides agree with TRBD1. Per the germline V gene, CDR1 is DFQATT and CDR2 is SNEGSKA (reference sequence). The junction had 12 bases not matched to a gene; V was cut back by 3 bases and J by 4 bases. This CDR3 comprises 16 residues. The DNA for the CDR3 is TGCAGTGCTAGTCCCGTCTACAGGGGGCGAGGCACTGAAGCTTTCTTT. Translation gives CSASPVYRGRGTEAFF.

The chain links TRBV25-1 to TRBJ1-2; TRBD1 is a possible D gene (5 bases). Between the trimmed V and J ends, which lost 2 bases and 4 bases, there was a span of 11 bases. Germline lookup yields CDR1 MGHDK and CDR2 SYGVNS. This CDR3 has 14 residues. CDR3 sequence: CASSELAGLYGYTF. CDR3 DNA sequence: TGTGCCAGCAGTGAACTCGCAGGGCTCTATGGCTACACCTTC.

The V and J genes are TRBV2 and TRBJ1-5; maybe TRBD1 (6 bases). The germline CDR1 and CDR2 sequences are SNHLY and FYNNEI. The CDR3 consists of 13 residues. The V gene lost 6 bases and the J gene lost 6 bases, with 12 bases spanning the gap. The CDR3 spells CASRDSESQPQHF. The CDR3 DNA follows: TGTGCCAGCAGGGACAGTGAGAGTCAGCCCCAGCATTTT.

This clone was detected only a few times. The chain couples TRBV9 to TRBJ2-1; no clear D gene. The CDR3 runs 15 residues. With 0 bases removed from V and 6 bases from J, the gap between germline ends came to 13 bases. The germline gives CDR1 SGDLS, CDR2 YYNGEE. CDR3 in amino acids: CASSVGPQASNEQFF. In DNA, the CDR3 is TGTGCCAGCAGCGTAGGGCCGCAGGCGAGCAATGAGCAGTTCTTC.

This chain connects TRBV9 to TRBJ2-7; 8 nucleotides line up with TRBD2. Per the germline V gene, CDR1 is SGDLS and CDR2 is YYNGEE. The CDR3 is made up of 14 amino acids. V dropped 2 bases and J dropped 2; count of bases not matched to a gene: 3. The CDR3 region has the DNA TGTGCCAGCAGCGTTGACGGGAGGGCCTACGAGCAGTACTTC. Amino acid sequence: CASSVDGRAYEQYF. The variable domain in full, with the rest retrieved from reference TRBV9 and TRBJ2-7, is DSGVTQTPKHLITATGQRVTLRCSPRSGDLSVYWYQQSLDQGLQFLIQYYNGEERAKGNILERFSAQQFPDLHSELNLSSLELGDSALYFCASSVDGRAYEQYFGPGTRLTVT.

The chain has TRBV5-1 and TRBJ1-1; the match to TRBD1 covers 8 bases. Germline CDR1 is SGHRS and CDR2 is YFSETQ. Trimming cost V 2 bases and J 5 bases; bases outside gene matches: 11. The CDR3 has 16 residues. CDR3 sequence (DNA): TGCGCCAGCAGCTTTCAAGGACAGGGAATCTGGACTGAAGCTTTCTTT. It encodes CASSFQGQGIWTEAFF.

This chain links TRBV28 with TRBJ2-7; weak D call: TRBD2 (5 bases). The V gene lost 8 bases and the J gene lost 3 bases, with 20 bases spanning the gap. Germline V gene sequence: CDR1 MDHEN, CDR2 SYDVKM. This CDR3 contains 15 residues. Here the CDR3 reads CASGLPRIGDYEQYF. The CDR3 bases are TGTGCCAGCGGACTTCCCAGGATTGGGGACTACGAGCAGTACTTC.